A selection of T cell receptor beta chains follows, all from one sample in a study of glioma-infiltrating T cells. From the multiplex PCR reads, TCRdb called clonotypes with MiXCR, one entry per CDR3 protein. The profile shows about 93,000 distinct CDR3 sequences, 35% to 45% of them singletons. The sample taken for sequencing was glioma tissue, nonneoplastic brain tissue, or PBMCs (not recorded which). The receptors were gathered from a human donor with low-grade glioma or glioblastoma, undergoing nonglioma brain surgery, or in good health (not recorded which). The CDR3 runs from the conserved cysteine through the conserved F or W. D genes are given only for firm matches. Part of the rows lack a size; the others show once, few, many or a class for expanded clones.

clone_size	d_call	v_call	j_call	cdr3_aa	cdr3_nt
-	-	TRBV2	TRBJ2-3	CAGKIRAVSYEQYF	TGTGCCGGCAAAATCCGAGCGGTGTCCTACGAGCAGTACTTT
many	-	TRBV27	TRBJ2-7	CASSHSGISYEQYF	TGTGCCAGCAGTCACTCAGGGATATCCTACGAGCAGTACTTC
-	-	TRBV5-5	TRBJ2-5	CASSLGRLTEAQYF	TGTGCCAGCAGCCTCGGGAGACTTACGGAGGCCCAGTACTTC
many	-	TRBV29-1	TRBJ2-7	CSVADYEQYF	TGCAGCGTTGCGGATTACGAGCAGTACTTC
many	-	TRBV27	TRBJ1-6	CASSVTRLSSYNSPLHF	TGTGCCAGCAGTGTAACCCGTCTTAGCTCCTATAATTCACCCCTCCACTTT
many	TRBD2	TRBV20-1	TRBJ2-3	CSAGLVTDTQYF	TGCAGCGCAGGACTAGTTACAGATACGCAGTATTTT
once	-	TRBV6-1	TRBJ2-3	CASSPSAVLYPTDTQYF	-
-	TRBD2	TRBV12-3/TRBV12-4	TRBJ2-5	CASSSGLGGTQYF	TGTGCCAGCAGTTCGGGACTAGGTGGGACCCAGTACTTC
-	TRBD2	TRBV7-2	TRBJ2-7	CASSIGRAYHEQYF	TGTGCCAGCAGCATCGGGAGGGCTTACCACGAGCAGTACTTC
few	-	TRBV30	TRBJ1-3	CACSPNSGNTIYF	TGTGCCTGTTCACCAAACTCTGGAAACACCATATATTTT
many	-	TRBV20-1	TRBJ2-3	CSARVTDNTDTQYF	TGCAGTGCTAGAGTGACAGATAACACAGATACGCAGTATTTT
many	TRBD2	TRBV10-1	TRBJ2-3	CARGLAGGTDTQYF	TGCGCCAGAGGACTAGCGGGGGGAACAGATACGCAGTATTTT
-	-	TRBV28	TRBJ2-1	CASVLGGRNEQFF	TGTGCCAGCGTTTTAGGGGGGCGCAATGAGCAGTTCTTC
few	TRBD1	TRBV6-1	TRBJ2-1	CASRAGTGYNEQFF	TGTGCCAGCAGGGCCGGGACAGGGTACAATGAGCAGTTCTTC
-	-	TRBV29-1	TRBJ1-1	CSVEGATEAFF	TGCAGCGTTGAAGGTGCGACTGAAGCTTTCTTT
-	-	TRBV28	TRBJ1-2	CASSPHSVFYGYIF	TGTGCCAGCAGCCCACATTCCGTTTTCTATGGCTACATCTTC
many	-	TRBV6-5	TRBJ2-1	CASSYRGEPGNEQFF	TGTGCCAGCAGTTACAGGGGAGAACCGGGGAATGAGCAGTTCTTC
many	-	TRBV7-9	TRBJ1-2	CASSLGSGSHGYTF	TGTGCCAGCAGCTTAGGTTCTGGGAGCCATGGCTACACCTTC
many	-	TRBV28	TRBJ2-7	CASTGPRSYEQYF	TGTGCCAGCACAGGACCTCGCTCCTACGAGCAGTACTTC
-	-	TRBV29-1	TRBJ1-2	CSPQARDHGYTF	TGCAGCCCGCAAGCCAGGGACCATGGCTACACCTTC
many	TRBD1	TRBV10-2	TRBJ2-2	CASLFAGGGELFF	TGCGCCAGCCTATTCGCAGGGGGCGGGGAGCTGTTTTTT
many	-	TRBV5-1	TRBJ2-1	CASSLRHSSYNEQFF	TGCGCCAGCAGCCTCCGACATTCTTCCTACAATGAGCAGTTCTTC
-	TRBD1	TRBV15	TRBJ1-2	CAASRDDRVANCGYTF	TGTGCCGCCAGCAGAGATGACAGGGTAGCTAACTGTGGCTACACCTTC
many	-	TRBV2	TRBJ1-1	CASSDSGVTEAFF	TGTGCCAGCAGTGATTCAGGGGTAACTGAAGCTTTCTTT
many	-	TRBV2	TRBJ2-5	CASSPNGQETQYF	TGTGCCAGCAGTCCGAACGGGCAAGAGACCCAGTACTTC
many	TRBD1	TRBV28	TRBJ1-5	CASTRDRHSNQPQHF	TGTGCCAGCACCCGGGACAGACATAGCAATCAGCCCCAGCATTTT
many	TRBD1	TRBV2	TRBJ2-5	CASSEARQGQETQYF	TGTGCCAGCAGTGAAGCAAGACAGGGGCAAGAGACCCAGTACTTC
many	-	TRBV10-3	TRBJ2-7	CAISSDKIHPYEQYF	TGTGCCATCAGCTCGGACAAAATACACCCCTACGAGCAGTACTTC